This entry lists 29 T cell receptor beta chains sequenced from one sample in a study of blood T cells in healthy people across ages. PCR was performed a second time for about 7 to 11 cycles using a sample-barcoded 5' primer and a J-beta primer mix. In TCRdb, the 5' RACE reads were re-called with MiXCR into one record per CDR3 protein. The table shows over 500,000 distinct CDR3 sequences, with roughly a quarter occurring only once. Another study also made use of these data, one on T cells of mothers and their children.

The material sequenced was blood. The receptors shown here come from a boy younger than 10 in good health.

This clonotype was detected a few times. V is TRBV7-9 and J is TRBJ1-4; D is possibly TRBD1 (5 bases). This CDR3 has 13 amino acids. Trimming stripped 5 bases from V and 7 bases from J, with 11 bases between. Germline V gene sequence: CDR1 SEHNR, CDR2 FQNEAQ (reference sequence). CDR3 protein: CASSPDSREKLFF. CDR3 nucleotides: TGTGCCAGCAGCCCCGACAGCCGTGAAAAACTGTTTTTT.

The chain is built from TRBV20-1 and TRBJ2-7; 7 bases are shared with TRBD1. The CDR3 consists of 12 residues. Germline V gives CDR1 DFQATT, CDR2 SNEGSKA (reference sequence). Unmatched junction bases numbered 0, after V lost 2 bases and J lost 2 bases. The CDR3 loop reads CSARQGAYEQYF. The CDR3 nucleotides are TGCAGTGCTAGACAGGGGGCCTACGAGCAGTACTTC.

V gene TRBV6-6 combines with J gene TRBJ1-1, with TRBD1 matching 8 bases. Losses at the gene ends were 1 base for V and 5 bases for J; bases not matched to a gene: 3. Per germline, CDR1 MNHNY and CDR2 SVGAGI (reference sequence). The CDR3 contains 14 residues. CDR3 nucleotides: TGTGCCAGCAGTTACTTACAGGGGGAAACTGAAGCTTTCTTT. It codes for CASSYLQGETEAFF.

The chain recombines TRBV12-3 or TRBV12-4 with TRBJ2-5, with D perhaps TRBD1 (6 bases). Between the trimmed V and J ends, which lost 2 bases and 1 base, there was a span of 11 bases. The CDR3 runs to 15 residues. CDR3 sequence: CASSLYSGAQETQYF. For the CDR3, the DNA is TGTGCCAGCAGTTTATATTCAGGGGCCCAAGAGACCCAGTACTTC.

This clonotype was recorded a few times. The chain recombines TRBV7-9 with TRBJ2-6; the D gene could be TRBD1 or TRBD2 (5 bases each). Trimming took 2 bases from V and 4 from J, leaving 9 bases between them. Germline assignment: CDR1 SEHNR and CDR2 FQNEAQ (reference sequence). CDR3 length: 15 amino acids. The CDR3 sequence: CASSLKGTGANVLTF. The CDR3 region has the DNA TGTGCCAGCAGCTTAAAGGGGACCGGGGCCAACGTCCTGACTTTC.

This clonotype occurred a few times. V is TRBV15 and J is TRBJ2-1; D gene uncertain. The CDR3 is 18 amino acids. Trimming pared 0 bases from V and 1 base from J, leaving 16 bases between. CDR1 is LNHNV, CDR2 YYDKDF, per germline (reference sequence). The CDR3 bases are TGTGCCACCAGCAGAGATCTCCTAGGTAGCCTTTCCTACAATGAGCAGTTCTTC. As protein: CATSRDLLGSLSYNEQFF.

The chain uses TRBV28 and TRBJ2-5; 10 bases line up with TRBD2. The J call could be wrong; TRBJ2-1 is a better fit for the DNA end. The CDR3 spans 18 residues. Germline V gives CDR1 MDHEN, CDR2 SYDVKM. CDR3 in amino acids: CASSEPSGSADLYNEQFF. The DNA for the CDR3 is TGTGCCAGCAGTGAACCTAGCGGGAGCGCCGATCTGTACAATGAGCAGTTCTTC.

In this sample, this clonotype turned up a few times. The chain employs TRBV2 and TRBJ1-2; 10 bases agree with TRBD1. Germline CDR1 reads SNHLY; CDR2 reads FYNNEI. The CDR3 is 13 amino acids. V dropped 4 bases and J dropped 4; count of bases not matched to a gene: 0. Written as DNA, the CDR3 is TGTGCCAGCAGTGGGGACAGGGGCTATGGCTACACCTTC. Amino acid sequence: CASSGDRGYGYTF.

This clonotype was detected only once. Just one base apart from a much larger clone, this may be a read error. V usage is TRBV28 and J usage is TRBJ2-1, with 10 positions matching TRBD2. CDR1 and CDR2 from the germline V gene are MDHEN and SYDVKM. The CDR3 covers 15 residues. In DNA form, the CDR3 reads TGTGCCAGCAGGCGGACTAGCGGCTCCTACAATGGGCAGTTCTTC. Encoded protein: CASRRTSGSYNGQFF.

This clonotype turned up a few times. This chain joins TRBV4-3 and TRBJ2-4, with 10 bases that match TRBD2. Germline CDR1 and CDR2: LGHNA and YSLEER. CDR3 length: 17 amino acids. V was clipped by 4 bases and J by 1 base; unmatched bases: 7. Here the CDR3 DNA reads TGCGCCAGCAGCCCTTCCCTAGCGGGAGAGGCCAAAAACATTCAGTACTTC. This encodes CASSPSLAGEAKNIQYF.

The genes are TRBV12-3 or TRBV12-4 and TRBJ2-4; maybe TRBD1 (6 bases). Trimming stripped 6 bases from V and 0 bases from J, with 12 bases between. The CDR3 is 15 amino acids. In nucleotides, the CDR3 is TGTGCCAGCAGCCCGGACAGCCTAGCCAAAAACATTCAGTACTTC. This codes for CASSPDSLAKNIQYF.

The genes are TRBV6-1 and TRBJ2-1, with TRBD2 matching over 11 bases. Germline V CDR1 and CDR2: MNHNS, SASEGT. Trimming cost V 5 bases and J 9 bases; bases outside gene matches: 6. The CDR3 consists of 14 residues. The CDR3 here is CASSPTSGSGEQFF. CDR3 DNA: TGTGCCAGCAGTCCTACTAGCGGGAGTGGTGAGCAGTTCTTC.

The rearrangement uses TRBV28 and TRBJ2-1, with D hard to call. The V end lost 5 bases, the J end lost 0 bases, and 14 bases lay between the germline ends. Germline CDR1 and CDR2: MDHEN and SYDVKM. The CDR3 is 16 residues long. The CDR3 sequence is CASSGTPTASYNEQFF. For the CDR3, the DNA is TGTGCCAGCAGTGGAACACCCACGGCCTCCTACAATGAGCAGTTCTTC.

This clonotype was picked up a small number of times. CDR3 protein: CASSYSRTQASEQYF. For the CDR3, the DNA is TGTGCCAGCAGTTACTCGAGGACCCAGGCATCCGAGCAGTACTTC. The chain employs TRBV6-5 and TRBJ2-7; D gene unclear. Between the trimmed V and J ends, which lost 0 bases and 6 bases, there was a span of 15 bases. The CDR3 sequence is 15 residues long. Germline loops: CDR1 MNHEY, CDR2 SVGAGI.

This clonotype was counted between two and nine times. The rearrangement uses TRBV7-3 and TRBJ2-5; D gene uncertain. The end of the DNA aligns better with TRBJ2-7, so the J call may be wrong. CDR3 length: 13 amino acids. Germline V gene data show CDR1 as SGHTA and CDR2 as FQGTGA. This CDR3 is CASSVDGYYEQYF. The CDR3 DNA sequence: TGTGCCAGCAGCGTCGACGGTTACTACGAGCAGTACTTC.

The CDR3 DNA reads as TGTGCCAGCACCATTGAGGTTGGAGGTTCTAACTATGGCTACACCTTC. Protein: CASTIEVGGSNYGYTF. V and J are TRBV7-9 and TRBJ1-2; no reliable D call. The CDR3 sequence is 16 residues long. The germline gives CDR1 SEHNR, CDR2 FQNEAQ (reference sequence). V lost 7 bases, J lost 0 bases, and 18 bases lay in between. The whole variable domain, remainder taken from reference TRBV7-9 and TRBJ1-2, is DTGVSQNPRHKITKRGQNVTFRCDPISEHNRLYWYRQTLGQGPEFLTYFQNEAQLEKSRLLSDRFSAERPKGSFSTLEIQRTEQGDSAMYLCASTIEVGGSNYGYTFGSGTRLTVV.

The chain carries TRBV6-4 and TRBJ2-1, with 7 bases lining up with TRBD1. CDR1 and CDR2 from the germline V gene are MRHNA and SNTAGT. Trimming removed 0 bases from V and 9 bases from J; junction bases left unmatched: 2. CDR3 length: 13 residues. The CDR3 DNA reads TGTGCCAGCAGTGACTCGGACAGGAGTGAGCAGTTCTTC. It specifies CASSDSDRSEQFF.

CDR3 residues: CASRPTKRDNEQFF. The DNA for the CDR3 is TGTGCCAGCAGACCTACCAAGCGGGACAATGAGCAGTTCTTC. This chain joins TRBV12-3 or TRBV12-4 and TRBJ2-1, with a weak D call TRBD2 (6 bases). Trimming removed 6 bases at V and 5 bases at J, with 14 bases between. This CDR3 region has 14 residues.

The rearrangement joins TRBV7-2 to TRBJ1-2; D call uncertain. V lost 1 base and J 1 base, leaving 7 bases between the germline ends. This CDR3 spans 14 amino acids. The V gene's germline CDR1 is SGHTA and CDR2 FQGNSA. This CDR3 is CASSLDLLNYGYTF. CDR3 coding DNA: TGTGCCAGCAGCTTAGATCTGCTTAACTATGGCTACACCTTC.

This chain uses TRBV5-5 with TRBJ1-5, with a weak D call TRBD1 (5 bases). In germline, CDR1 is SGHKS, CDR2 YYEKEE (reference sequence). The CDR3 is 16 amino acids. V was trimmed by 4 bases and J by 2 bases, leaving 16 bases between them. The DNA of the CDR3 is TGTGCCAGCAGCCGACGGGGGAGGGAGGGCAATCAGCCCCAGCATTTT. This sequence encodes CASSRRGREGNQPQHF.

This chain uses TRBV18 with TRBJ2-5; the match to TRBD2 covers 8 bases. Germline V lookup: CDR1 KGHSH, CDR2 LQKENI. Losses at the gene ends were 3 bases for V and 2 bases for J; bases not matched to a gene: 11. The CDR3 length is 17 residues. The CDR3 sequence: CASSPSWDSGKQETQYF. CDR3 nucleotide sequence: TGTGCCAGCTCACCCAGTTGGGATAGCGGGAAACAAGAGACCCAGTACTTC.

This clonotype was recorded a few times. This chain links TRBV13 with TRBJ1-6; D is perhaps TRBD1 (5 bases). CDR1 and CDR2 from the germline V gene are PRHDT and FYEKMQ (reference sequence). The CDR3 sequence is 12 residues long. Between the trimmed V and J ends, which lost 5 bases and 13 bases, there was a span of 12 bases. The CDR3 sequence: CASSLFRAPLHF. CDR3 in DNA: TGTGCCAGCAGCCTCTTCAGGGCCCCCCTCCACTTT.

J is TRBJ2-1 and V is TRBV4-1; D is uncertain. The V gene's germline CDR1 is MGHRA and CDR2 YSYEKL. Trimming stripped 2 bases from V and 6 bases from J, with 8 bases between. The CDR3 consists of 13 residues. This CDR3 is CASSQKASNEQFF. The CDR3 bases are TGCGCCAGCAGCCAAAAAGCTAGCAATGAGCAGTTCTTC.

This clonotype has just a few counts. For the CDR3, the DNA is TGTGCCATCAGTGTCCTCGACTGGCTGGGCTCTGGGGCCAACGTCCTGACTTTC. It is translated as CAISVLDWLGSGANVLTF. The rearrangement joins TRBV10-3 to TRBJ2-6; D unclear. The CDR3 is 18 residues long. The V gene's germline CDR1 is ENHRY and CDR2 SYGVKD. V was pared by 4 bases and J by 0 bases, with 16 bases between.

This clonotype showed up just a few times. The V and J genes are TRBV12-5 and TRBJ1-5; D gene unclear. CDR1 is LGHNT and CDR2 is FRNRAP in the germline V gene. The CDR3 is 12 residues long. V lost 1 base and J 5 bases, leaving 3 bases between the germline ends. CDR3 sequence reads: CASGLGDQPQHF. The CDR3 nucleotides are TGTGCTAGTGGTTTGGGCGATCAGCCCCAGCATTTT.

This clonotype was observed a handful of times. The rearrangement joins TRBV13 to TRBJ2-1; D unresolved. Trimming cost V 5 bases and J 4 bases, with 9 bases left between them. The CDR3 is made up of 13 amino acids. The germline V gene has CDR1 PRHDT and CDR2 FYEKMQ (reference sequence). The CDR3 protein is CASSGRRYNEQFF. The CDR3 DNA is TGTGCCAGCAGCGGACGTCGGTACAATGAGCAGTTCTTC.

The chain carries TRBV5-4 and TRBJ2-7, with 13 nucleotides matching TRBD2. Per germline, CDR1 SGHNT and CDR2 YYREEE (reference sequence). J lost 5 bases, V lost 2 bases, and 10 bases had no gene match. CDR3 length: 17 residues. This CDR3 reads CASSLGGTSGMRNEQYF. DNA of the CDR3: TGTGCCAGCAGCTTAGGCGGGACTAGCGGGATGAGGAACGAGCAGTACTTC.

This clonotype has only a few counts. The J gene is TRBJ2-5, the V gene TRBV10-3; D is uncertain. Per germline, CDR1 ENHRY and CDR2 SYGVKD. CDR3 size: 12 residues. The germline V and J ends were trimmed by 7 bases and 3 bases, with 9 bases remaining between them. The DNA of the CDR3 is TGTGCCATCAAGGGTCAGAAAGAGACCCAGTACTTC. This sequence encodes CAIKGQKETQYF.

This clonotype was detected a few times. This chain links TRBV3-1 with TRBJ2-3, with TRBD2 matching 9 bases. CDR1 is LGHDT, CDR2 YNNKEL, per germline (reference sequence). With V trimmed by 7 bases and J by 3 bases, 8 bases remained unmatched. CDR3 length: 15 residues. The CDR3 loop is CASTRAGGDTDTQYF. The CDR3 DNA is TGTGCCAGCACGAGAGCGGGGGGTGATACAGATACGCAGTATTTT.